This T cell receptor beta chain originates from a study of blood T cell repertoires in COVID-19. Study as a whole: Italy, Spain and the United States were the sources of the convalescent and acute COVID-19 samples. Sources were T cells, B-cell-depleted T cells, or PBMCs; the material itself was cDNA or gDNA.

In the source study's methods: Scientists estimated how many nucleated cells there were by amplifying reference gene primers. Method: immunoSEQ multiplex PCR; TCRdb's copy keeps in-frame clones and lacks some. D and trimming come from the DNA, and the V and J calls and clone size come from that table. The sample includes about 73,000 clones, about 82% of them seen just once. Germline V gene sequence: CDR1 KGHSH, CDR2 LQKENI. Trimming removed 3 bases at V and 5 bases at J, with 26 bases between. The CDR3 runs to 20 residues. The sample consisted of peripheral blood. V and J are TRBV18 and TRBJ1-6, with D tentatively TRBD1 (6 bases). The receptor comes from a woman aged 55-69 years with acute or convalescent COVID-19. The CDR3 DNA reads as TGTGCCAGCTCACCTTACTCAGGGGCCCTCCAGGAGTGGGATAATTCACCCCTCCACTTT. Amino acid sequence: CASSPYSGALQEWDNSPLHF.